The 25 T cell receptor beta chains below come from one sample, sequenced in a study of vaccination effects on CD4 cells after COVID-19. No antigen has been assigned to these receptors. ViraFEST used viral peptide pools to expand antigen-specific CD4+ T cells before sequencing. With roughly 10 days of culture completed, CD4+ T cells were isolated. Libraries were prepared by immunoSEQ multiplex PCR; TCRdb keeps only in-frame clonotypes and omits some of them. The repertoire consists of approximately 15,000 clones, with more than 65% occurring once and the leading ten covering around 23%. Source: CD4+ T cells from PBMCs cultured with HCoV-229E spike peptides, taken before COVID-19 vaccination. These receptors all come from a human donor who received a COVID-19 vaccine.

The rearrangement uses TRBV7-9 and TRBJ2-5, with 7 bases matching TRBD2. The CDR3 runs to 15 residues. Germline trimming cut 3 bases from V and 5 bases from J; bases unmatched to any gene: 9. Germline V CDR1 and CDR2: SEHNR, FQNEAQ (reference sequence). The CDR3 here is CASSLASGISETQYF. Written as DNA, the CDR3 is TGTGCCAGCAGCTTGGCTAGCGGCATTTCGGAGACCCAGTACTTC. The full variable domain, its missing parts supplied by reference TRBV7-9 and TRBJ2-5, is DTGVSQNPRHKITKRGQNVTFRCDPISEHNRLYWYRQTLGQGPEFLTYFQNEAQLEKSRLLSDRFSAERPKGSFSTLEIQRTEQGDSAMYLCASSLASGISETQYFGPGTRLLVL.

As DNA, the CDR3 is TGTGCTAGTGGTCTCACGACAGGGGGCGCCGGTGAAAAACTGTTTTTT. Translating gives CASGLTTGGAGEKLFF. The chain uses TRBV12-5 and TRBJ1-4; TRBD1 matches 10 bases. CDR3 length equals 16 residues. The junction had 10 bases not matched to a gene; V was cut back by 5 bases and J by 7 bases. The germline gives CDR1 LGHNT, CDR2 FRNRAP.

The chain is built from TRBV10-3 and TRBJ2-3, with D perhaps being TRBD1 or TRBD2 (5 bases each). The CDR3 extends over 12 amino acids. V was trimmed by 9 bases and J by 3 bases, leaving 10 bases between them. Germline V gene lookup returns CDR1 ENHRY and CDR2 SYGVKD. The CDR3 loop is CAIEGSTDTQYF. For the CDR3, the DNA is TGTGCCATTGAGGGGAGTACAGATACGCAGTATTTT.

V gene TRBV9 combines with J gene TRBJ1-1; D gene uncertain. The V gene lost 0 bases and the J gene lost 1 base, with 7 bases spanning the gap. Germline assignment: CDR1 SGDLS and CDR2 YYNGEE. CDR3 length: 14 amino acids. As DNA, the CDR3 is TGTGCCAGCAGCGTAGGGGATAGGAACACTGAAGCTTTCTTT. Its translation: CASSVGDRNTEAFF. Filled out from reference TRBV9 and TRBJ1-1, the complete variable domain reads DSGVTQTPKHLITATGQRVTLRCSPRSGDLSVYWYQQSLDQGLQFLIQYYNGEERAKGNILERFSAQQFPDLHSELNLSSLELGDSALYFCASSVGDRNTEAFFGQGTRLTVV.

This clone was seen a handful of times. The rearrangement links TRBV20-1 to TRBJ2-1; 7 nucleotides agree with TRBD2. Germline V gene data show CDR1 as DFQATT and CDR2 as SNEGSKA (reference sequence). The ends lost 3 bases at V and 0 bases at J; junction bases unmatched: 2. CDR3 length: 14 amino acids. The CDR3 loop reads CSASRDYSYNEQFF. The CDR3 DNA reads TGCAGTGCTAGTCGGGACTACTCCTACAATGAGCAGTTCTTC.

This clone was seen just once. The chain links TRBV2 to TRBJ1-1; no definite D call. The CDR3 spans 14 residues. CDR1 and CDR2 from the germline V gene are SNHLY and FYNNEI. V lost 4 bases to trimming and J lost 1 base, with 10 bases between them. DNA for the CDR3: TGTGCCAGCAGTGGAGCAGGTGAGAACACTGAAGCTTTCTTT. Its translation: CASSGAGENTEAFF.

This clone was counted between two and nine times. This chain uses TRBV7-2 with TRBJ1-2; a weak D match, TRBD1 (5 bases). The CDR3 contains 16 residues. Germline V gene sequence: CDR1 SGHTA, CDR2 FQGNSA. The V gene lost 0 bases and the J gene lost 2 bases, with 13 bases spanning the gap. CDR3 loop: CASSLAAGGGNYGYTF. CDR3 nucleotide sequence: TGTGCCAGCAGCTTAGCGGCAGGTGGGGGGAACTATGGCTACACCTTC. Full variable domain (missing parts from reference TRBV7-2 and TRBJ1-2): GAGVSQSPSNKVTEKGKDVELRCDPISGHTALYWYRQSLGQGLEFLIYFQGNSAPDKSGLPSDRFSAERTGGSVSTLTIQRTQQEDSAVYLCASSLAAGGGNYGYTFGSGTRLTVV.

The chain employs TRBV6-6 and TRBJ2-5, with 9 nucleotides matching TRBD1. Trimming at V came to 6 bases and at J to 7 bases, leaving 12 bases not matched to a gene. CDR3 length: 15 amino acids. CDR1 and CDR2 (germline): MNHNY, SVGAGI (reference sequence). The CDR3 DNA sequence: TGTGCCAGCAGGATGGACAGGGGCCCCGGGGGGACCCAGTACTTC. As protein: CASRMDRGPGGTQYF.

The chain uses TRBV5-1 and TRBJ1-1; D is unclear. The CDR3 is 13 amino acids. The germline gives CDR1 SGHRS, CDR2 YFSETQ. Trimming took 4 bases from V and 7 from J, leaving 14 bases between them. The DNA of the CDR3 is TGCGCCAGCAGCCCTGAGCCTCAGGTTGAAGCTTTCTTT. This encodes CASSPEPQVEAFF.

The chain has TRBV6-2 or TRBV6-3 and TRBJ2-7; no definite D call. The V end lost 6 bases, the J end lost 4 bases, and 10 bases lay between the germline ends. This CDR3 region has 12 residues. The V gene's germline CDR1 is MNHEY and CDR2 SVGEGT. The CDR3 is CASSRTPYEQYF. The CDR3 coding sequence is TGTGCCAGCAGCAGAACCCCATACGAGCAGTACTTC.

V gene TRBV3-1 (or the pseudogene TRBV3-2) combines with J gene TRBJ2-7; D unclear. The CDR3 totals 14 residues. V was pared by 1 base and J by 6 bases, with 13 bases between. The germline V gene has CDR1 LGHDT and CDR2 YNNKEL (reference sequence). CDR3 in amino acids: CASSQAVAALEQYF. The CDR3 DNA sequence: TGTGCCAGCAGCCAAGCCGTGGCCGCCCTCGAGCAGTACTTC.

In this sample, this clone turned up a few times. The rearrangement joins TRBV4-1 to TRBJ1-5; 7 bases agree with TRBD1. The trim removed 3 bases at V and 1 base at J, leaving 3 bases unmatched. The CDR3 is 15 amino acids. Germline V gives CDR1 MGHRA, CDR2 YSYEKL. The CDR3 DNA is TGCGCCAGCAGCCAGGGACAGATCAGCAATCAGCCCCAGCATTTT. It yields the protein CASSQGQISNQPQHF.

CDR3: CAWSLQGNSPLHF. The CDR3 nucleotides read TGTGCCTGGAGTCTACAGGGAAATTCACCCCTCCACTTT. The rearrangement uses TRBV30 and TRBJ1-6; D might be TRBD1 (6 bases). Germline V gives CDR1 GTSNPN, CDR2 SVGIG (reference sequence). The ends were cut back, 2 bases at V and 7 bases at J, with 9 bases in the middle. The CDR3 extends over 13 amino acids.

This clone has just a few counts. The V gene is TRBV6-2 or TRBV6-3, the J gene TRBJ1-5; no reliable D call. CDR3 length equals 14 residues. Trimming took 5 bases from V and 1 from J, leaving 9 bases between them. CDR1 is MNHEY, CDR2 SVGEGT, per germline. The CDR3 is CASSIPGSNQPQHF. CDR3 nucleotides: TGTGCCAGCAGTATCCCTGGGAGCAATCAGCCCCAGCATTTT.

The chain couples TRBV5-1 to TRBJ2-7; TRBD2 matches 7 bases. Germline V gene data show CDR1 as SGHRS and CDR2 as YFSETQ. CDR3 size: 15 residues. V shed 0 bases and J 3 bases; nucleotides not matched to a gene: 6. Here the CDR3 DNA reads TGCGCCAGCAGCTTGGAACCAGCGGGAATCTACGAGCAGTACTTC. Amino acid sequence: CASSLEPAGIYEQYF.

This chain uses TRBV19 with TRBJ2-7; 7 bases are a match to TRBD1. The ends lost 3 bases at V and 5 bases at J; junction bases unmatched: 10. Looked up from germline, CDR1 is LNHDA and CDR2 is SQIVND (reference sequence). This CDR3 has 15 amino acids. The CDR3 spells CASSITRTGYDEQYF. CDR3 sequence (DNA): TGTGCCAGTAGTATTACCCGGACAGGTTACGACGAGCAGTACTTC.

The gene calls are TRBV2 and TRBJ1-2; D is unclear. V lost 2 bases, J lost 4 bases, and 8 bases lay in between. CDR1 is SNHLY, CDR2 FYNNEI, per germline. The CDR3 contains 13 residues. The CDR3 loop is CASSEMGLYGYTF. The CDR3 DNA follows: TGTGCCAGCAGTGAAATGGGCCTCTATGGCTACACCTTC.

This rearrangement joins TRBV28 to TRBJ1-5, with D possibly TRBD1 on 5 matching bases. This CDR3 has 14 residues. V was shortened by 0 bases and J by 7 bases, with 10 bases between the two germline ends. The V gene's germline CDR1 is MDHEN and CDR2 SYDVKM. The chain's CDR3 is CASSLWNRQQPQHF. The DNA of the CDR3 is TGTGCCAGCAGTTTATGGAACAGGCAACAGCCCCAGCATTTT.

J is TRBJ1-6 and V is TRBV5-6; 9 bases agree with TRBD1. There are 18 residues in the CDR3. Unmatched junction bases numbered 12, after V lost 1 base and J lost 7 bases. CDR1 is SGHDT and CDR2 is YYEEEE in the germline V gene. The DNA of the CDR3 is TGTGCCAGCAGCTTGCTCGGGACAGGGTGGGAGGAGAATTCACCCCTCCACTTT. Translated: CASSLLGTGWEENSPLHF.

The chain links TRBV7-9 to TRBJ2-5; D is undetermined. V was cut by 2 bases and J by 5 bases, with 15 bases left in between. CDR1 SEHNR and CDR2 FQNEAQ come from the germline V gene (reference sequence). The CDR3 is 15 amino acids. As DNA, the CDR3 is TGTGCCAGCAGCTTACCTTTTGCAGGTTTGGAGACCCAGTACTTC. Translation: CASSLPFAGLETQYF.

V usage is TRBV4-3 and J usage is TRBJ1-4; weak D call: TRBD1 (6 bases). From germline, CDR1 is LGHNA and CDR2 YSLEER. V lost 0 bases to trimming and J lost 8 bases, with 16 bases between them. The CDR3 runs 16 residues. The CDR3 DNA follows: TGCGCCAGCAGCCAAGAGGGGACCCGGGGGCAGGAAAAACTGTTTTTT. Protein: CASSQEGTRGQEKLFF.

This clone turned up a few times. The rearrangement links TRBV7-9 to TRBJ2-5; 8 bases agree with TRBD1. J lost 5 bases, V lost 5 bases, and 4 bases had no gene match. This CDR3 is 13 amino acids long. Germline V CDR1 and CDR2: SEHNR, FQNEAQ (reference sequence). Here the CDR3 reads CASSVDRAETQYF. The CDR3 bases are TGTGCCAGCAGCGTGGACAGGGCCGAGACCCAGTACTTC.

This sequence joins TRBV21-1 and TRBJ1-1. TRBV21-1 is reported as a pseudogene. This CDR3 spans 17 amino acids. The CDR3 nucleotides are TGTGCCAGCAGCAAAGAGGGATATAAGGGCGAGAACACTGAAGCTTTCTTT. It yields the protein CASSKEGYKGENTEAFF.

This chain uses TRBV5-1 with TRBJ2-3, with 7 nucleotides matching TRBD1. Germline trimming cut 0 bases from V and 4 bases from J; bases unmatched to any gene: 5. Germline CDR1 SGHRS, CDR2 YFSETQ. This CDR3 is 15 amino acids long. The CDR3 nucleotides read TGCGCCAGCAGCTTGGGTCGTCAGGGGGCAGATACGCAGTATTTT. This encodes CASSLGRQGADTQYF.

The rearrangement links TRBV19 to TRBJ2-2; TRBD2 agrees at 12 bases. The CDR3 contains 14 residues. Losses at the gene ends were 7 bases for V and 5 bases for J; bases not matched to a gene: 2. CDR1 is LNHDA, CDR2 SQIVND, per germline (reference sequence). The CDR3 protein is CASNLAGGTGELFF. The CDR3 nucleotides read TGTGCCAGTAACCTAGCGGGAGGGACCGGGGAGCTGTTTTTT.